A selection of T cell receptor beta chains follows, all from one sample in a study of shared clonotypes between healthy human individuals. Produced via immunoSEQ multiplex PCR; TCRdb's table is partial and in-frame only. The sample records over 2 million clones, roughly 96% being singletons. Sequencing was done on a sample of naive CD4+ T cells sorted from blood. The receptors originated from a man between 18 and 35 years old in good health. The CDR3 runs from the conserved cysteine through the conserved F or W. D genes are given only for firm matches. Clone size is shown for a subset of rows, as once, few, many or a class of expanded clone.

D gene	V gene	J gene	clone size	CDR3 protein	CDR3 DNA
TRBD1	TRBV5-1	TRBJ2-1	-	CASSSTGQGVYDEQFF	TGCGCCAGCAGCTCTACCGGACAGGGGGTGTACGATGAGCAGTTCTTC
-	TRBV7-8	TRBJ1-5	-	CASSLVNQPQHF	TGTGCCAGCAGCTTAGTTAATCAGCCCCAGCATTTT
TRBD2	TRBV7-9	TRBJ2-1	-	CASSLGIDQLAGGTNEQFF	TGTGCCAGCAGCTTAGGCATAGACCAACTAGCGGGAGGAACCAATGAGCAGTTCTTC
-	TRBV18	TRBJ2-2	-	CASSPSFGELFF	TGTGCCAGCTCACCTTCCTTCGGGGAGCTGTTTTTT
-	TRBV25-1	TRBJ1-5	-	CASKGSGNQPQHF	TGTGCCAGTAAGGGCAGCGGCAATCAGCCCCAGCATTTT
-	TRBV6-1	TRBJ1-2	-	CASSESYLGQWDGYTF	TGTGCCAGCAGTGAATCTTATTTAGGGCAGTGGGATGGCTACACCTTC
-	TRBV5-1	TRBJ1-1	-	CASSPQGLNTEAFF	TGCGCCAGCAGCCCGCAAGGGTTGAACACTGAAGCTTTCTTT
TRBD1	TRBV10-2	TRBJ2-1	-	CASSEQGAVEQFF	TGCGCCAGCAGTGAGCAGGGGGCCGTTGAGCAGTTCTTC
-	TRBV29-1	TRBJ2-2	once	CSVQSIGELFF	TGCAGCGTTCAGAGCATCGGGGAGCTGTTTTTT
-	TRBV2	TRBJ2-5	-	CASRLLGVSAQYF	TGTGCCAGCAGGTTGTTGGGGGTCTCGGCCCAGTACTTC
TRBD2	TRBV28	TRBJ2-1	-	CASTLAGVTTSEQFF	TGTGCCAGCACCCTAGCGGGGGTGACCACCAGCGAGCAGTTCTTC
-	TRBV7-9	TRBJ1-1	-	CASSPAGWVTEAFF	TGTGCCAGCAGCCCTGCAGGGTGGGTCACTGAAGCTTTCTTT
-	TRBV7-9	TRBJ2-3	few	CASSLSTDTQYF	TGTGCCAGCAGCCTCAGCACAGATACGCAGTATTTT
-	TRBV6-1	TRBJ1-1	-	CASSGTSLGNTEAFF	TGTGCCAGCAGTGGGACAAGTCTCGGGAACACTGAAGCTTTCTTT
-	TRBV11-2	TRBJ1-6	-	CASSLAKGSPLHF	TGTGCCAGCAGCTTAGCCAAGGGGTCACCCCTCCACTTT
TRBD1	TRBV5-6	TRBJ2-7	-	CASMDRVSYEQYF	TGTGCCAGCATGGACAGGGTCTCCTACGAGCAGTACTTC
TRBD1	TRBV5-4	TRBJ2-5	-	CASSLAGRGPETQYF	TGTGCCAGCAGCTTGGCCGGCAGGGGGCCGGAGACCCAGTACTTC
-	TRBV4-1	TRBJ2-3	-	CASSQARTGIHQDTQYF	TGCGCCAGCAGCCAAGCTAGAACAGGTATACACCAAGATACGCAGTATTTT
TRBD1	TRBV5-6	TRBJ2-1	-	CASSLTRDSYNEQFF	TGTGCCAGCAGCTTGACCCGGGACAGTTACAATGAGCAGTTCTTC
-	TRBV5-4	TRBJ2-5	-	CASSLGAVQETQYF	TGTGCCAGCAGTCTAGGGGCAGTCCAAGAGACCCAGTACTTC
TRBD1	TRBV7-2	TRBJ2-4	-	CASSLRGQVAIAKNIQYF	TGTGCCAGCAGCTTAAGGGGACAGGTCGCTATAGCCAAAAACATTCAGTACTTC
TRBD1	TRBV27	TRBJ1-5	-	CASSLQGAPRQPQHF	TGTGCCAGCAGTTTGCAGGGGGCCCCCCGGCAGCCCCAGCATTTT